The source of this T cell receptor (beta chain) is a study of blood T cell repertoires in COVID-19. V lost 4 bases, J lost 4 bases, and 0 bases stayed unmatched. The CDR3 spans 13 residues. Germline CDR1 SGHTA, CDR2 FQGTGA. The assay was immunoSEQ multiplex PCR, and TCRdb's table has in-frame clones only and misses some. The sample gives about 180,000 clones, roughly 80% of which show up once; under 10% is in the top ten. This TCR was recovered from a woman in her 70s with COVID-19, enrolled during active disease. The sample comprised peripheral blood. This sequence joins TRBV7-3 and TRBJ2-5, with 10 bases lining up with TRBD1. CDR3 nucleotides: TGTGCCAGCAGCTGGGACAGGGGAGAGACCCAGTACTTC. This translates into CASSWDRGETQYF.